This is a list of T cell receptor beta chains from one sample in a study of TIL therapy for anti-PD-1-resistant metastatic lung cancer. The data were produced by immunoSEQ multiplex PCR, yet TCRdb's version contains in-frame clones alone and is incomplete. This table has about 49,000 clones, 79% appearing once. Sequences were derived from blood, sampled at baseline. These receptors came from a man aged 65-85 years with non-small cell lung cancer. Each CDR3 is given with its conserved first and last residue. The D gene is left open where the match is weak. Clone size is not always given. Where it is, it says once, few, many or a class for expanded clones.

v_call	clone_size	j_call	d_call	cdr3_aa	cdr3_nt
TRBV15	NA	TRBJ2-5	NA	CATSRSLLDQETQYF	TGTGCCACCAGCAGGAGTTTGCTAGACCAAGAGACCCAGTACTTC
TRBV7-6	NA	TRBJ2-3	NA	CASSLSHTDTQYF	TGTGCCAGCAGCTTGAGTCACACAGATACGCAGTATTTT
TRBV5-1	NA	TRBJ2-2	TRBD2	CATTSGSLGNRELFF	TGCGCCACGACTAGCGGGAGTCTAGGAAATAGGGAGCTGTTTTTT
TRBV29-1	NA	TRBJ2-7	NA	CSVEDQASHEQYF	TGCAGCGTTGAAGATCAAGCCAGCCACGAGCAGTACTTC
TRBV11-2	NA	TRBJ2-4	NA	CASSLVVGAKNIQYF	TGTGCCAGCAGCTTGGTGGTCGGGGCCAAAAACATTCAGTACTTC
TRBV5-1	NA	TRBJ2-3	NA	CASSQRLTDTQYF	TGCGCCAGCAGCCAGCGCCTCACAGATACGCAGTATTTT
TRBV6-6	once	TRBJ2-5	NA	CASTPIGQRETQYF	TGTGCCAGCACCCCCATAGGGCAAAGAGAGACCCAGTACTTC
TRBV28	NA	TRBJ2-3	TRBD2	CASSLAGGGTDTQYF	TGTGCCAGCAGTTTAGCGGGAGGGGGCACAGATACGCAGTATTTT
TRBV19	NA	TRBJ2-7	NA	CASSITASSYEQYF	TGTGCCAGTAGTATTACGGCTAGCTCCTACGAGCAGTACTTC
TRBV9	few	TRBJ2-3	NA	CASSVALGGRGVSTDTQYF	TGTGCCAGCAGCGTAGCTCTGGGAGGACGCGGCGTCAGCACAGATACGCAGTATTTT
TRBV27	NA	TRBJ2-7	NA	CASSLSGVLEQYF	TGTGCCAGCAGTTTATCCGGGGTTCTCGAGCAGTACTTC
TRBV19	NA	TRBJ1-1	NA	CASSIALRDGNTEAFF	TGTGCCAGTAGTATAGCCCTACGGGATGGGAACACTGAAGCTTTCTTT
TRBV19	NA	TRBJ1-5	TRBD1	CASSPRTGGLNQPQHF	TGTGCCAGTAGTCCCAGGACAGGGGGTTTAAATCAGCCCCAGCATTTT
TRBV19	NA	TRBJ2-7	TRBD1	CASSIGQGGTYEQYF	TGTGCCAGTAGTATCGGACAGGGGGGGACCTACGAGCAGTACTTC
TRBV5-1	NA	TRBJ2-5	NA	CASSLGGQGGSQETQYF	TGCGCCAGCAGCTTGGGAGGCCAGGGGGGGTCACAAGAGACCCAGTACTTC
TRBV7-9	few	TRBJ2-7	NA	CASSLEAGPYEQYF	TGTGCCAGCAGCTTAGAGGCAGGACCCTACGAGCAGTACTTC
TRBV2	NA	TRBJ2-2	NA	CASSGGGAGGFGELFF	TGTGCCAGCAGCGGAGGGGGAGCAGGGGGATTCGGGGAGCTGTTTTTT
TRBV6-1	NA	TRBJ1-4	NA	CASSPRQRENEKLFF	TGTGCCAGCAGTCCCCGACAGAGGGAAAATGAAAAACTGTTTTTT
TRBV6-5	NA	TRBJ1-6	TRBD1	CASSWDRDNSPLHF	TGTGCCAGCAGCTGGGACAGGGATAATTCACCCCTCCACTTT
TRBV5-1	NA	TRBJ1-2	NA	CASSLGELQGHARYGYTF	TGCGCCAGCAGCTTGGGCGAGCTACAGGGTCACGCGCGGTATGGCTACACCTTC
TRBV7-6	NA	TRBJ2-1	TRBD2	CASRGRGTSGVNEQFF	TGTGCCAGCAGGGGTAGAGGGACTAGCGGAGTCAATGAGCAGTTCTTC
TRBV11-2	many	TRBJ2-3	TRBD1	CASRDTGVLTDTQYF	TGTGCCAGCAGAGATACAGGGGTTTTGACAGATACGCAGTATTTT
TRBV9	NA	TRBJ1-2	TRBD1	CASSAAARGLPNYGYTF	TGTGCCAGCAGCGCAGCCGCCAGGGGGCTCCCTAACTATGGCTACACCTTC
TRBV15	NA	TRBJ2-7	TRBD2	CATSSPHPGLAGKVYEQYF	TGTGCCACCAGCAGTCCCCATCCCGGACTAGCGGGAAAGGTTTACGAGCAGTACTTC
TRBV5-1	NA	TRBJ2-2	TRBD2	CASSRGLGGPTGELFF	TGCGCCAGCAGCCGAGGTCTGGGAGGGCCCACCGGGGAGCTGTTTTTT
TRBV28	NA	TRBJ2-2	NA	CASSLILDTGELFF	TGTGCCAGCAGTTTAATCCTAGACACCGGGGAGCTGTTTTTT
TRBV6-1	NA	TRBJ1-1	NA	CASSEAGQPGNTEAFF	TGTGCCAGCAGTGAAGCAGGACAGCCTGGAAACACTGAAGCTTTCTTT
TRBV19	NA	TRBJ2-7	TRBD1	CASTEGAQFNEQYF	TGTGCCAGTACAGAGGGGGCTCAGTTTAACGAGCAGTACTTC
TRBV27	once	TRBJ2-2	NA	CASSLGLGMGTGELFF	TGTGCCAGCAGTTTAGGCCTGGGGATGGGCACCGGGGAGCTGTTTTTT